A selection of T cell receptor beta chains follows, all from one sample in a study of identical twins. MiXCR, run by TCRdb on the 5' RACE reads, gives a single entry per CDR3 protein. The data hold hundreds of thousands of distinct CDR3 sequences, with around 8.1% observed a single time. This same sample was also part of a study on yellow fever vaccine responses in identical twins.

Sequences were obtained from memory (CD45RO+) T cells sorted from blood. The receptors were gathered from a woman aged 18-35 years in good health. Each CDR3 is given with its conserved first and last residue. A D gene is named only where the DNA matches it firmly. The size of a clone is reported for some rows only, either as once, few or many, or as a class for expanded clones.

>TRBJ2-3|TRBV15|-|-
TGTGCCACCAGCGTCGGACAGCCAAGCACAGATACGCAGTATTTT
CATSVGQPSTDTQYF
>TRBJ2-3|TRBV6-4|many|-
TGTGCCAGCAGTGACTCGGGGTCGGCAGATACGCAGTATTTT
CASSDSGSADTQYF
>TRBJ1-4|TRBV2|many|-
TGTGCCAGCACTGGGTTTACTAATGAAAAACTGTTTTTT
CASTGFTNEKLFF
>TRBJ2-5|TRBV12-5|few|TRBD1
TGTGCTAGTGGTCTGGGGACAGGGGCAGGGGAGACCCAGTACTTC
CASGLGTGAGETQYF
>TRBJ2-7|TRBV11-2|-|-
TGTGCCAGCAGCTTAGAGGTCAGGTCGGGGATGGGGCAGTACTTC
CASSLEVRSGMGQYF
>TRBJ2-3|TRBV15|few|-
TGTGCCACCAGCAGGAGGGACCCCGGTCGGCCAGATACGCAGTATTTT
CATSRRDPGRPDTQYF
>TRBJ1-4|TRBV20-1|few|-
TGCAGTGCTAGAGGCCCAGGGCTCACTAATGAAAAACTGTTTTTT
CSARGPGLTNEKLFF
>TRBJ2-5|TRBV5-1|few|-
TGCGCCAGCAGCTTCGGACCAAATCAAGAGACCCAGTACTTC
CASSFGPNQETQYF
>TRBJ2-5|TRBV12-3/TRBV12-4|few|TRBD2
TGTGCCAGCAGCCGGGAGGCCAGGGAGACCCAGTACTTC
CASSREARETQYF
>TRBJ1-2|TRBV27|-|-
TGTGCCAGCAGGGTACTCGGACAGTGGATAATTCATTGGTATGGCTACACCTTC
CASRVLGQWIIHWYGYTF
>TRBJ2-3|TRBV6-1|few|TRBD2
TGTGCCAGCAGAAAGGGACTACACACAGATACGCAGTATTTT
CASRKGLHTDTQYF
>TRBJ2-1|TRBV7-8|many|TRBD1
TGTGCCAGCAGCTCGGACAGGGTCCATGAGCAGTTCTTC
CASSSDRVHEQFF
>TRBJ2-4|TRBV5-8|-|TRBD1
TGTGCCAGCAGCTCAGGGGGCAGAAATAACATTCAGTACTTC
CASSSGGRNNIQYF
>TRBJ1-1|TRBV12-3/TRBV12-4|many|TRBD1
TGTGCCAGCAGGAACCAGGGGGGGACTGAAGCTTTCTTT
CASRNQGGTEAFF
>TRBJ2-3|TRBV15|many|TRBD2
TGTGCCACCAGCTTGGGGGGGGAACTCACAGATACGCAGTATTTT
CATSLGGELTDTQYF
>TRBJ2-7|TRBV6-5|few|-
TGTGCCAGCAGTTACTCGGTCCTCTCCTACGAGCAGTACTTC
CASSYSVLSYEQYF
>TRBJ1-2|TRBV28|-|-
TGTGCCAGCAGTCCCGCCCGGGACATACGTGGCTACACCTTC
CASSPARDIRGYTF
>TRBJ1-1|TRBV7-2|many|-
TGTGCCAGCAGCCGAGGGGGTCAAGGGACTGAAGCTTTCTTT
CASSRGGQGTEAFF
>TRBJ2-5|TRBV18|few|-
TGTGCCAGCTCACCATGGGCAAGAAGTAAAGAGACCCAGTACTTC
CASSPWARSKETQYF
>TRBJ2-5|TRBV9|many|-
TGTGCCAGCAGCGTAGCTCCACTTATGGGGACCCAGTACTTC
CASSVAPLMGTQYF
>TRBJ1-5|TRBV7-9|-|-
TGTGCCAGCAGCTTAGTAGGGGCCGTTAATCAGCCCCAGCATTTT
CASSLVGAVNQPQHF
>TRBJ2-1|TRBV25-1|many|-
TGTGCCAGCAGTGACCCGGGGGGGACAGGCCTACGCAATGAGCAGTTCTTC
CASSDPGGTGLRNEQFF
>TRBJ2-5|TRBV28|many|TRBD2
TGTGCCAGCAGAGTGGCTAGCGGAAACCCTCAAGAGACCCAGTACTTC
CASRVASGNPQETQYF
>TRBJ2-7|TRBV7-8|few|TRBD1
TGTGCCAGCAGCCTCCGGACAGGTGCCTCCTACGAGCAGTACTTC
CASSLRTGASYEQYF
>TRBJ2-7|TRBV29-1|many|TRBD1
TGCAGCGCTGAGGGAGGGACAGGGGACGAGCAGTACTTC
CSAEGGTGDEQYF
>TRBJ2-7|TRBV28|many|-
TGTGCCAGCAGGGTGGGGGCGAGCTACGAGCAGTACTTC
CASRVGASYEQYF
>TRBJ2-1|TRBV28|few|TRBD1
TGTGCCAGCAGTTTATGGGGGGACAGGGTTCCCCAGCAGTTCTTC
CASSLWGDRVPQQFF
>TRBJ1-2|TRBV5-1|many|-
TGCGCCAGCAGCTTGGAGGCAGGGAGAGGCTACACCTTC
CASSLEAGRGYTF
>TRBJ2-5|TRBV12-3/TRBV12-4|-|-
TGTGCCAGCAGCCGAGTTCGGGAGACCCAGTACTTC
CASSRVRETQYF
>TRBJ1-1|TRBV2|few|-
TGTGCCAGCAGTGAAGAGCTTTGGAACACTGAAGCTTTCTTT
CASSEELWNTEAFF
>TRBJ2-3|TRBV3-1|few|-
TGTGCCAGCAGCCAAGAGAACAGGGTCAGCACAGATACGCAGTATTTT
CASSQENRVSTDTQYF
>TRBJ2-3|TRBV4-3|many|-
TGCGCCAGCAGCCAAGATTCAGATACGCAGTATTTT
CASSQDSDTQYF
>TRBJ2-7|TRBV20-1|few|TRBD2
TGCAGTGCTAAAACCGAAGCGGGGGGGCGGTACGAGCAGTACTTC
CSAKTEAGGRYEQYF
>TRBJ2-1|TRBV5-1|-|-
TGCGCCAGCAGCTTGGAGGGTCCGGACGGCGGGCAGTTCTTC
CASSLEGPDGGQFF
>TRBJ2-5|TRBV10-3|few|-
TGTGCCATCAGCGAACAGGAGGAGACCCAGTACTTC
CAISEQEETQYF